This TCR beta chain was sequenced for a study of T cell repertoires in cytomegalovirus infection. TCRdb passed the reads through MiXCR, listing each CDR3 protein once. The table has around 430,000 distinct CDR3 sequences, roughly 43% seen once. Notes on this clonotype: No antigen is known for it.

Looked up from germline, CDR1 is SGHRS and CDR2 is YFSETQ. CDR3 size: 17 residues. Trimming removed 4 bases from V and 2 bases from J; junction bases left unmatched: 11. The genes are TRBV5-1 and TRBJ2-1, with TRBD1 matching over 8 bases. The starting material was cultured PBMCs, obtained from culture after CMV antigen stimulation. The TCR was taken from a human donor in good health (CMV status not recorded). Some clones in this sample may be carry-over from other donors' samples. The CDR3 DNA reads TGCGCCAGCAGCCGGAACTCACAGGGGGTCACCTACAATGAGCAGTTCTTC. It specifies CASSRNSQGVTYNEQFF.